Reported below is one T cell receptor (beta chain). Its target is not known. The source of the sample is a study of CD4 T cells in relation to SARS-CoV-2 and coronaviruses. The length of the CDR3 is 13 residues. Germline V gene data show CDR1 as LNHDA and CDR2 as SQIVND (reference sequence). The V gene lost 3 bases and the J gene lost 7 bases, with 13 bases spanning the gap. For 10 days, roughly 9 x 10^4 sorted CD4+ cells grew with T cell-depleted PBMCs and CEF. TCRdb's copy holds only in-frame clones and misses some; the assay was immunoSEQ multiplex PCR. Of 35,000 to 40,000 clones listed, around 77% are singletons.

The clonotype was recovered from an adult with COVID-19. The material sequenced was memory CD4+ T cells from PBMCs, cultured in vitro. This chain joins TRBV19 and TRBJ2-7, with D perhaps matching TRBD2 (5 bases). The CDR3 DNA sequence: TGTGCCAGTAGTATTGCCCGGGGTAGGGAGCAGTACTTC. The encoded protein is CASSIARGREQYF.